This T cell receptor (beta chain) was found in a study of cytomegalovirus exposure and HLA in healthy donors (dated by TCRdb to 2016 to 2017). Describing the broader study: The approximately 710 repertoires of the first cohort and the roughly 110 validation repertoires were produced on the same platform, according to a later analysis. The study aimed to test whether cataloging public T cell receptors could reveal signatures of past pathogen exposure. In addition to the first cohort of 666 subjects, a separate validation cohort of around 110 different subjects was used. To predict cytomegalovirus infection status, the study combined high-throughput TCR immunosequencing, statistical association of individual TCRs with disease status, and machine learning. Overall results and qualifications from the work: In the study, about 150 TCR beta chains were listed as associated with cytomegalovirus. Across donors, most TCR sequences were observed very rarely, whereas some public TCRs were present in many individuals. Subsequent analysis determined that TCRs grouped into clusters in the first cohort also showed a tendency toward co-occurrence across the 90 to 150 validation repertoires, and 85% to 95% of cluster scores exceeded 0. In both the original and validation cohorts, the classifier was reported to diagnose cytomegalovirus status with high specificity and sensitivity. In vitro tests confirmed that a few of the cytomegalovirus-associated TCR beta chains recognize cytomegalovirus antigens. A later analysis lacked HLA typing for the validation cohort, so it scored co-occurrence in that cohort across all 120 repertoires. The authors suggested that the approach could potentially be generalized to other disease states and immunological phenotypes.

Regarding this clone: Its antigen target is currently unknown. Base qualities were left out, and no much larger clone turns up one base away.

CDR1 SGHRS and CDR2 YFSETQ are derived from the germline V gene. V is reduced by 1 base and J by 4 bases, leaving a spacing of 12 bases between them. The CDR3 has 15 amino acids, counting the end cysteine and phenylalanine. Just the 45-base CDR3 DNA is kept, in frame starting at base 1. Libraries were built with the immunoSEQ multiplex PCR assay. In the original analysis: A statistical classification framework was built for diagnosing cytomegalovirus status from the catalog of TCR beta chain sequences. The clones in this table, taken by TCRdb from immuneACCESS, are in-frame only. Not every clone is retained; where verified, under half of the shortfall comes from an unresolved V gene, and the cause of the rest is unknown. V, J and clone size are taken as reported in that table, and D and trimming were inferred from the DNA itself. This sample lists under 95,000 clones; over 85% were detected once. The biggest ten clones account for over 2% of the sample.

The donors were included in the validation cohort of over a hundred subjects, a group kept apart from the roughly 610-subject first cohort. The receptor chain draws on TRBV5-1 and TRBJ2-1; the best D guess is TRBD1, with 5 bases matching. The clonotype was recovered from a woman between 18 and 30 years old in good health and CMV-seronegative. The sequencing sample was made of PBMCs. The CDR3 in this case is CASSLSEGAYNEQFF. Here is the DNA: TGCGCCAGCAGCTTGTCGGAAGGGGCGTACAATGAGCAGTTCTTC.